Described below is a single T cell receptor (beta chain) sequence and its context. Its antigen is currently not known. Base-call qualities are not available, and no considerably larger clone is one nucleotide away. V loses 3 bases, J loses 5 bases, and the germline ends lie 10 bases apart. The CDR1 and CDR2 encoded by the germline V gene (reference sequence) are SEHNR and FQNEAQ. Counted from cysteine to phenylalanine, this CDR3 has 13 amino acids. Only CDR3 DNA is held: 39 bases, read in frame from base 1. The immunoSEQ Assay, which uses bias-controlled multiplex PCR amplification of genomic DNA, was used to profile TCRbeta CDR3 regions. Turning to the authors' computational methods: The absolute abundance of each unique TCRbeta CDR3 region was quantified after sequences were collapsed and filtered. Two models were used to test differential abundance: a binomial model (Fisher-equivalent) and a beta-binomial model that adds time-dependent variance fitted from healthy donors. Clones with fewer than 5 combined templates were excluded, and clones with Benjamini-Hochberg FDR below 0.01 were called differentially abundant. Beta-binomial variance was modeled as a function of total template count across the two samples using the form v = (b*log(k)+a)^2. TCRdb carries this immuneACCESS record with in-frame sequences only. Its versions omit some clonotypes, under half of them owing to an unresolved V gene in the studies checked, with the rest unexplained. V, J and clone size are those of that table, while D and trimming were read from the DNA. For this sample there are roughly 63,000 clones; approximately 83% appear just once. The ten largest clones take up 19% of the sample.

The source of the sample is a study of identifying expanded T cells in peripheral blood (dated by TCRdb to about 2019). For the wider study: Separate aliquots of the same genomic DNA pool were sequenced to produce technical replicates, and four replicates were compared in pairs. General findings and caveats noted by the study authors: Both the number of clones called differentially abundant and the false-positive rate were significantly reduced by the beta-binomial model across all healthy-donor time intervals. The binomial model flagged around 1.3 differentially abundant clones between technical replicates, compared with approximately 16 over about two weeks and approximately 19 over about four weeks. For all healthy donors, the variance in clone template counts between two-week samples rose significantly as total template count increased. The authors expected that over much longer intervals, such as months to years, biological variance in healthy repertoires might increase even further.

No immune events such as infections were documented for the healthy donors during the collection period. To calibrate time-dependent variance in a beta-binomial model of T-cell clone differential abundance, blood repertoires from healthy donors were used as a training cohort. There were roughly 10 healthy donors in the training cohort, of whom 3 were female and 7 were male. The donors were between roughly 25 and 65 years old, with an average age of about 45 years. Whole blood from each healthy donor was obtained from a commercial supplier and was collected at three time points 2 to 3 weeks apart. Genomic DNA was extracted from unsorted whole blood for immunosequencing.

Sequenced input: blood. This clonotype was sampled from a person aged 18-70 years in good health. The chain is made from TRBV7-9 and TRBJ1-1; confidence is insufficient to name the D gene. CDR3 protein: CASSLAQGTEAFF. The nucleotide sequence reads TGTGCCAGCAGCTTGGCCCAAGGAACTGAAGCTTTCTTT.